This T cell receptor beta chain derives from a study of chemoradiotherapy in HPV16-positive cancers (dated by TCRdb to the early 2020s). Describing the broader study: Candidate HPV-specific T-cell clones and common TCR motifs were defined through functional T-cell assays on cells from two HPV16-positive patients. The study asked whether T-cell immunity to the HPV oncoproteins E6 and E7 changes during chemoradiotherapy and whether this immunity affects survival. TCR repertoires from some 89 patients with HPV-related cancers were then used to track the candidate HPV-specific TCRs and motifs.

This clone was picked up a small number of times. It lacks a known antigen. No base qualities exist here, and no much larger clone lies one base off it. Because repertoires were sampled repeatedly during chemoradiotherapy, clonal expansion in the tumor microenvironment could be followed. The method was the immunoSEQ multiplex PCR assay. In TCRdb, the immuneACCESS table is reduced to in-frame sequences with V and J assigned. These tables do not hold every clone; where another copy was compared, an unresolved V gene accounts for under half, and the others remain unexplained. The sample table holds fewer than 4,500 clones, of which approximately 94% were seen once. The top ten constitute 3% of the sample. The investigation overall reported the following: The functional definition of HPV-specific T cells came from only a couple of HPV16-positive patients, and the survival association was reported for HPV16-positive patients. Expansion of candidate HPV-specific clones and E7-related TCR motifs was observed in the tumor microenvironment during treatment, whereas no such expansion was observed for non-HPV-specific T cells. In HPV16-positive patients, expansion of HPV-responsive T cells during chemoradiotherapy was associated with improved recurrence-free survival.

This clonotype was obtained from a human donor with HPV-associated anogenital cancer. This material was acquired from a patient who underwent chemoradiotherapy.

The CDR3 protein is CASSASGTGHTEAFF. The nucleotide sequence reads TGTGCCAGCAGCGCCTCCGGGACAGGACACACTGAAGCTTTCTTT. This chain is built from TRBV7-3 and TRBJ1-1, with 8 bases in between that match TRBD1. From cysteine to phenylalanine, the CDR3 is 15 amino acids long. The only DNA kept is the CDR3, 45 bases in frame from the first base. From the germline V gene, CDR1 is SGHTA and CDR2 is FQGTGA. Clipping removes 5 bases from V and 3 bases from J, with 8 as the unmatched junction base count.